This entry lists 24 T cell receptor beta chains sequenced from one sample in a study of blood T cell repertoires in COVID-19 (dated by TCRdb to 2020 to 2021). Preparation of the library involved the immunoSEQ multiplex PCR assay. Sourced from immuneACCESS, this table was stored by TCRdb with only in-frame sequences that have V and J called. A share of the clones is absent; for the studies checked, an unresolved V gene accounts for under half, and the remainder has no known explanation. The sample data list over 70,000 clones, and around three quarters of these were observed just once. Roughly 7.3% of the sample lies in the top ten. Specimen: peripheral blood. The receptor source for this set is a man between 65 and 85 years old with acute or convalescent COVID-19.

This chain connects TRBV7-2 to TRBJ1-2; a weak D match, TRBD1 (5 bases). This CDR3 is 14 amino acids long. The V gene's germline CDR1 is SGHTA and CDR2 FQGNSA. V lost 5 bases to trimming and J lost 5 bases, with 15 bases between them. CDR3 in DNA: TGTGCCAGCAGCCCCCTACGGGGGATATATGGCTACACCTTC. Translated, it gives CASSPLRGIYGYTF. Looking up the rest from reference TRBV7-2 and TRBJ1-2 gives the full variable domain: GAGVSQSPSNKVTEKGKDVELRCDPISGHTALYWYRQSLGQGLEFLIYFQGNSAPDKSGLPSDRFSAERTGGSVSTLTIQRTQQEDSAVYLCASSPLRGIYGYTFGSGTRLTVV.

The rearrangement links TRBV15 to TRBJ1-2; possible D gene TRBD1, 6 bases. With 4 bases removed from V and 0 bases from J, the gap between germline ends came to 12 bases. This CDR3 spans 15 amino acids. Germline V lookup: CDR1 LNHNV, CDR2 YYDKDF (reference sequence). The CDR3 coding sequence is TGTGCCACCAGCACCACAGGGAGAGCTAACTATGGCTACACCTTC. Its protein is CATSTTGRANYGYTF.

This chain connects TRBV24-1 to TRBJ2-3; D is undetermined. Trimming took off 5 bases at V and 6 bases at J, with 14 bases between the two ends. The CDR3 spans 14 residues. Germline V gene data show CDR1 as KGHDR and CDR2 as SFDVKD. The CDR3 here is CATSGRLSTDTQYF. The DNA of the CDR3 is TGTGCCACCAGTGGGAGACTGTCTACGGATACGCAGTATTTT.

This chain uses TRBV6-1 with TRBJ2-3; 7 positions agree with TRBD2. CDR1 is MNHNS and CDR2 is SASEGT in the germline V gene. The CDR3 runs 16 residues. V shed 2 bases, J shed 3 bases, and the junction held 8 bases outside the gene matches. CDR3 DNA sequence: TGTGCCAGCAGTGAATGGCTAGCGGATATAACAGATACGCAGTATTTT. Translated: CASSEWLADITDTQYF.

This clone showed up just a few times. The genes are TRBV10-3 and TRBJ2-7; tentative D call: TRBD1 (6 bases). CDR1 ENHRY and CDR2 SYGVKD come from the germline V gene. The CDR3 contains 15 residues. Trimming shortened V by 2 bases and J by 9 bases, and 20 bases separated the two germline ends. CDR3 nucleotides: TGTGCCATCAGTGAGCCCACAGGGACGGTATTCGGGCAGTACTTC. Translating gives CAISEPTGTVFGQYF.

This rearrangement joins TRBV5-1 to TRBJ1-2; D unclear. This CDR3 is built from 14 residues. With 4 bases removed from V and 3 bases from J, the gap between germline ends came to 13 bases. The germline CDR1 and CDR2 sequences are SGHRS and YFSETQ. CDR3 DNA: TGCGCCAGCAGCCTCGGGATGGATTACTATGGCTACACCTTC. This codes for CASSLGMDYYGYTF.

The V call is TRBV4-1, the J call TRBJ1-2; the D is unclear. V lost 0 bases and J lost 3, with 11 bases in between. CDR1 is MGHRA, CDR2 YSYEKL, per germline. CDR3 length: 15 residues. CDR3: CASSQDAVEYYGYTF. In nucleotides, the CDR3 is TGCGCCAGCAGCCAAGATGCGGTAGAGTACTATGGCTACACCTTC.

The table lists this clone with a few counts. The CDR3 coding sequence is TGTGCCAGCAGCCCGGGGGTAGCGGGCTCATACGAGCAGTACTTC. Translation: CASSPGVAGSYEQYF. This sequence joins TRBV7-9 and TRBJ2-7; 7 nucleotides agree with TRBD2. J lost 4 bases, V lost 5 bases, and 11 bases had no gene match. Germline-derived CDR1 and CDR2 are SEHNR and FQNEAQ (reference sequence). The CDR3 extends over 15 amino acids.

This clone was seen only once. The genes are TRBV11-3 and TRBJ2-1, with 7 bases lining up with TRBD1. Losses at the gene ends were 5 bases for V and 8 bases for J; bases not matched to a gene: 9. The CDR3 is 14 amino acids. Germline CDR1 is SGHNT and CDR2 is YENEEA. The CDR3 loop reads CASSPGTVGDEQFF. CDR3 in DNA: TGTGCCAGCAGCCCTGGGACAGTTGGCGATGAGCAGTTCTTC.

CDR3: CASSLGRATNEKLFF. The CDR3 DNA sequence: TGCGCCAGCAGCTTGGGGCGGGCAACTAATGAAAAACTGTTTTTT. The V call is TRBV5-1, the J call TRBJ1-4; D is unresolved. Looked up from germline, CDR1 is SGHRS and CDR2 is YFSETQ. The CDR3 loop spans 15 amino acids. V shed 0 bases and J shed 0 bases, with 6 bases lying between them.

This clone has a handful of counts. CDR3 DNA sequence: TGTGCCAGCAGCCGACCACAGGGGGATGGCTACACCTTC. It yields the protein CASSRPQGDGYTF. The chain links TRBV4-2 to TRBJ1-2; 8 bases map to TRBD1. The J segment lost 6 bases and the V segment lost 4 bases, leaving 4 bases of the junction unmatched. The CDR3 spans 13 residues. The germline gives CDR1 LGHNA, CDR2 YNFKEQ.

This clone is a singleton in its sample. It is likely a read error, because the conserved phenylalanine at the end of the CDR3 is missing. It is unclear where the CDR3 begins or ends on the DNA, so no DNA is shown, and the CDR3 is as TCRdb lists it. The chain uses TRBV24-1 and TRBJ2-7; the table's D gene call, TRBD1, was not cross checked with the DNA. Germline CDR1 is KGHDR and CDR2 is SFDVKD. The CDR3 region is 13 residues in length, termini included. This CDR3 is CATSDFWDRGRSP.

The chain recombines TRBV19 with TRBJ1-2; D is uncertain. Germline V gives CDR1 LNHDA, CDR2 SQIVND (reference sequence). The CDR3 extends over 16 amino acids. V lost 5 bases and J 4 bases, leaving 20 bases between the germline ends. The CDR3 loop is CASSARGVGLLYGYTF. CDR3 coding DNA: TGTGCCAGTAGTGCCCGGGGAGTAGGCCTCCTCTATGGCTACACCTTC.

In its sample, this clone was seen once. The rearrangement uses TRBV2 and TRBJ2-5; perhaps TRBD2 as D (7 bases). V lost 2 bases and J lost 4, with 17 bases in between. This CDR3 contains 16 residues. Germline CDR1 is SNHLY and CDR2 is FYNNEI. The CDR3 spells CASSERGAVLGETQYF. CDR3 DNA: TGTGCCAGCAGTGAACGGGGGGCGGTCTTGGGAGAGACCCAGTACTTC.

CDR3 nucleotide sequence: TGTGCCAGCAGCCAAGGGAGGGGATCTGGTGAGCAGTTCTTC. Translated, it gives CASSQGRGSGEQFF. This chain joins TRBV3-1 (or the pseudogene TRBV3-2) and TRBJ2-1; tentatively, D is TRBD2 (6 bases). Germline V gives CDR1 LGHDT, CDR2 YNNKEL (reference sequence). The ends were cut back, 1 base at V and 9 bases at J, with 13 bases in the middle. The CDR3 is 14 residues long.

The chain combines TRBV19 with TRBJ1-5; 7 bases agree with TRBD1. The CDR3 covers 15 residues. Germline values: CDR1 LNHDA, CDR2 SQIVND (reference sequence). J lost 6 bases, V lost 5 bases, and 10 bases had no gene match. In DNA, the CDR3 is TGTGCCAGTAGTCTTCGACAGGGCCAGGGTCAGCCCCAGCATTTT. It is translated as CASSLRQGQGQPQHF.

The chain links TRBV19 to TRBJ1-6, with D uncertain. This CDR3 is built from 14 residues. Trimming removed 6 bases from V and 0 bases from J, with 6 bases in between. Germline V gives CDR1 LNHDA, CDR2 SQIVND (reference sequence). This chain's CDR3 is CASSPSSYNSPLHF. CDR3 nucleotides: TGTGCCAGTAGCCCGAGCTCCTATAATTCACCCCTCCACTTT.

The V gene is TRBV5-1, the J gene TRBJ2-5; 7 positions match TRBD2. Germline V CDR1 and CDR2: SGHRS, YFSETQ. This CDR3 is 15 amino acids long. V lost 5 bases to trimming and J lost 5 bases; unmatched junction nucleotides: 12. CDR3 in DNA: TGCGCCAGCAGTCGTGGGCGGGGGAATCTGGAGACCCAGTACTTC. This sequence encodes CASSRGRGNLETQYF.

The chain joins TRBV24-1 to TRBJ2-7; the match to TRBD1 covers 12 bases. CDR1 is KGHDR and CDR2 is SFDVKD in the germline V gene. The CDR3 extends over 17 amino acids. J was trimmed by 6 bases and V by 4 bases; bases with no gene match: 12. CDR3 coding DNA: TGTGCCACCAGTGACTCCCCAGAGGGGACAGGGGGCGCCGAGCAGTACTTC. It encodes CATSDSPEGTGGAEQYF.

The chain recombines TRBV29-1 with TRBJ2-3; 7 nucleotides agree with TRBD2. In germline, CDR1 is SQVTM, CDR2 ANQGSEA. Trimming at V came to 6 bases and at J to 2 bases, leaving 5 bases not matched to a gene. The CDR3 extends over 13 amino acids. The CDR3 protein is CSVGGKLTDTQYF. The CDR3 nucleotides are TGCAGCGTCGGGGGGAAACTCACAGATACGCAGTATTTT.

CDR3 protein: CASSVLGSVPETQYF. The CDR3 region has the DNA TGTGCCAGCAGCGTATTAGGGAGCGTACCTGAGACCCAGTACTTC. The chain has TRBV9 and TRBJ2-5, with D perhaps matching TRBD2 (5 bases). Deletions cut 1 base from V and 5 bases from J, with 15 bases between. Per the germline V gene, CDR1 is SGDLS and CDR2 is YYNGEE. This CDR3 comprises 15 residues. Based on the CDR3 plus reference TRBV9 and TRBJ2-5, the full variable domain is DSGVTQTPKHLITATGQRVTLRCSPRSGDLSVYWYQQSLDQGLQFLIQYYNGEERAKGNILERFSAQQFPDLHSELNLSSLELGDSALYFCASSVLGSVPETQYFGPGTRLLVL.

CDR3 sequence: CASSSWAASGNTIYF. As DNA, the CDR3 is TGTGCCAGCAGTTCTTGGGCAGCCTCTGGAAACACCATATATTTT. The chain employs TRBV28 and TRBJ1-3; D not certain. CDR1 MDHEN and CDR2 SYDVKM come from the germline V gene. This CDR3 region has 15 residues. Deletions cut 4 bases from V and 0 bases from J, with 10 bases between.

This chain uses TRBV4-1 with TRBJ1-2, with D possibly being TRBD1 (6 bases). V lost 1 base, J lost 9 bases, and 9 bases lay in between. The length of the CDR3 is 12 residues. The germline gives CDR1 MGHRA, CDR2 YSYEKL. DNA of the CDR3: TGCGCCAGCAGCCAAGCTGGACAGAGCTACACCTTC. Amino acid sequence: CASSQAGQSYTF.

Of note for this clone: Additional DNA sequences in this sample encode the identical CDR3. This rearrangement joins TRBV6-1 to TRBJ2-5, with 9 bases aligning to TRBD1. V shed 1 base, J shed 5 bases, and the junction held 2 bases outside the gene matches. The CDR3 loop spans 14 amino acids. Germline CDR1 reads MNHNS; CDR2 reads SASEGT. CDR3 region: CASSEGGTGETQYF. DNA for the CDR3: TGTGCCAGCAGTGAAGGGGGGACAGGGGAGACCCAGTACTTC.